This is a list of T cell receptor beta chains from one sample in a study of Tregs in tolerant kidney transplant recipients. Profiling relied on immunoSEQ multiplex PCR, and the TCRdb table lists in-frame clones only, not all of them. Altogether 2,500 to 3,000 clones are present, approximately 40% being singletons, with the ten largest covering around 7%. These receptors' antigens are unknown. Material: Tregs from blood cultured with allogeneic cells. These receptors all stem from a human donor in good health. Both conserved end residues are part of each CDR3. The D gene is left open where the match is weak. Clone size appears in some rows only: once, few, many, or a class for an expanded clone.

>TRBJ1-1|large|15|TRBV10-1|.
CASSETRARGTEAFF
TGCGCCAGCAGTGAGACTAGGGCGCGGGGAACTGAAGCTTTCTTT
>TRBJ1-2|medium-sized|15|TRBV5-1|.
CASSLADARGVGYTF
TGCGCCAGCAGCTTGGCCGACGCCAGGGGCGTGGGATACACCTTC
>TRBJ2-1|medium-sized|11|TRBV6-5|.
CASRRNNEQFF
TGTGCCAGCAGGCGAAACAATGAGCAGTTCTTC
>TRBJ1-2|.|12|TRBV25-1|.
CASRAGSYGYTF
TGTGCCAGCAGAGCGGGGTCCTATGGCTACACCTTC
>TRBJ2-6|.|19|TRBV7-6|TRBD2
CASSPSPPSGSTGANVLTF
TGTGCCAGCAGCCCCAGCCCCCCTAGCGGGAGTACTGGGGCCAACGTCCTGACTTTC
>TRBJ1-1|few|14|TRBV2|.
CASTKGGTNTEAFF
TGTGCCAGCACCAAGGGGGGGACGAACACTGAAGCTTTCTTT
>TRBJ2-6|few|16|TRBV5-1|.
CASSYIGGTGANVLTF
TGCGCCAGCAGCTATATTGGGGGAACTGGGGCCAACGTCCTGACTTTC
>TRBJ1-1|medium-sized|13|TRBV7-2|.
CASSLEGNTEAFF
TGTGCCAGCAGCTTAGAAGGGAACACTGAAGCTTTCTTT
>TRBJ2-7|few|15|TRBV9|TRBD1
CASSVATGGPYEQYF
TGTGCCAGCAGCGTAGCGACAGGGGGCCCGTACGAGCAGTACTTC
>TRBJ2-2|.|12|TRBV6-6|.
CASSYILGKLFF
TGTGCCAGCAGTTACATTCTAGGGAAGCTGTTTTTT
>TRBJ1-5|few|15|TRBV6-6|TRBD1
CASSSGTGANQPQHF
TGTGCCAGCAGTTCCGGGACAGGGGCCAATCAGCCCCAGCATTTT
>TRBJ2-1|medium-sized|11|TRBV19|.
CASSRRFEQFF
TGTGCCAGTAGTCGACGATTCGAGCAGTTCTTC
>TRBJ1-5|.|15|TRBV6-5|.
CASSYGGRFAGPQHF
TGTGCCAGCAGTTACGGGGGTAGGTTCGCCGGGCCCCAGCATTTT
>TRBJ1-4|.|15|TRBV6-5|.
CASSGHGRANEKLFF
TGTGCCAGCAGCGGACACGGGCGGGCTAATGAAAAACTGTTTTTT
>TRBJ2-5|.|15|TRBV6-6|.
CASSRTGRPGETQYF
TGTGCCAGCAGTCGTACCGGAAGACCGGGGGAGACCCAGTACTTC
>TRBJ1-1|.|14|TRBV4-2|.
CASSTKAGGAEAFF
TGTGCCAGCAGCACGAAAGCGGGAGGCGCTGAAGCTTTCTTT
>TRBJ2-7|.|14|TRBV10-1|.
CASSEKGRVYEQYF
TGCGCCAGCAGTGAGAAGGGAAGGGTATACGAGCAGTACTTC
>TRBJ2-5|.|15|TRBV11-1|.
CASSLVWGRQETQYF
TGTGCCAGCAGCTTAGTATGGGGGAGACAAGAGACCCAGTACTTC
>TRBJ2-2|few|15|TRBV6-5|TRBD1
CASSYTGTGPGELFF
TGTGCCAGCAGTTACACCGGGACAGGCCCCGGGGAGCTGTTTTTT
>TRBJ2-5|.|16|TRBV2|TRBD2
CASSAPTSGRRETQYF
TGTGCCAGCAGCGCCCCCACTAGCGGGAGACGGGAGACCCAGTACTTC
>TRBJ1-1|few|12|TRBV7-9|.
CASSLIDTRAFF
TGTGCCAGCAGCTTGATAGATACCCGGGCTTTCTTT
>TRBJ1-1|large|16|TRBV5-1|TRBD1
CASSLGTGAMNTEAFF
TGCGCCAGCAGCTTGGGGACAGGAGCGATGAACACTGAAGCTTTCTTT
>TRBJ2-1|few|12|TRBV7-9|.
CASSSLLNEQFF
TGTGCCAGCAGCTCACTCCTAAATGAGCAGTTCTTC
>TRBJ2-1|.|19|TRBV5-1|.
CASSRRPGAPRSSYNEQFF
TGCGCCAGCAGTCGTCGTCCAGGTGCCCCCAGGAGCTCCTACAATGAGCAGTTCTTC
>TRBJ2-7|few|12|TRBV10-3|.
CAISDSGYEQYF
TGTGCCATCAGTGACTCTGGCTACGAGCAGTACTTC